This is a list of T cell receptor beta chains from one sample in a study of T cell repertoires in cytomegalovirus infection. Antigen specificity for these receptors is unknown. Each CDR3 protein is one row after TCRdb ran MiXCR on the reads. The table shows approximately 1,000,000 distinct CDR3 sequences, with around 30% occurring only once. Sample: cultured CD8+ T cells from PBMCs, taken from culture after CMV antigen stimulation. Receptor source: a human donor in good health (CMV status not recorded). Some clones in this sample may be carry-over from other donors' samples. Both conserved end residues are part of each CDR3. A D gene is named only where the DNA matches it firmly. Part of the rows lack a size; the others show once, few, many or a class for expanded clones.

j_call clone_size v_call d_call cdr3_nt cdr3_aa
TRBJ2-5 NA TRBV6-2/TRBV6-3 TRBD2 TGTGCCAGCAGTTACGGGTCTAGCGGGGGGGCGGAGACCCAGTACTTC CASSYGSSGGAETQYF
TRBJ1-5 NA TRBV7-4 TRBD1 TGTGCCAGCAGCTTGGAGCGGACAGGTCCTAGCAATCAGCCCCAGCATTTT CASSLERTGPSNQPQHF
TRBJ1-2 NA TRBV20-1 NA TGCAGTGCTAGAGATCCTGGGGGCCTCAACTATGGCTACACCTTC CSARDPGGLNYGYTF
TRBJ2-5 many TRBV6-1 TRBD2 TGTGCCAGCAGTGAAGTTATAGCGGGGGGGCGCCAAGAGACCCAGTACTTC CASSEVIAGGRQETQYF
TRBJ1-1 few TRBV2 NA TGTGCCAGCAGGACGGGGGGGGGCGAGTTCCGAGCTTTCTTT CASRTGGGEFRAFF
TRBJ2-5 NA TRBV5-8 TRBD1 TGTGCCAGCAGCTTGGGGCGGGTGGGGACAGAAGAGACCCAGTACTTC CASSLGRVGTEETQYF
TRBJ2-1 NA TRBV27 NA TGTGCCAGCAGTTTGGCCATTTCCTACAATGAGCAGTTCTTC CASSLAISYNEQFF
TRBJ1-2 few TRBV12-3/TRBV12-4 NA TGTGCCAGCAGTAAGACCTTTAACTATGGCTACACCTTC CASSKTFNYGYTF
TRBJ1-5 many TRBV7-6 NA TGTGCCAGCAGCGTCAGACACAACAATCAGCCCCAGCATTTT CASSVRHNNQPQHF
TRBJ1-3 few TRBV7-9 NA TGTGCCACCCCACTCCGACAGGCCCGCGGAAACACCATATATTTT CATPLRQARGNTIYF
TRBJ2-2 once TRBV6-6 TRBD1 TGTGCCAGCAGTTACATAGACAGGGGAGGAGGGGAGCTGTTTTTT CASSYIDRGGGELFF
TRBJ1-1 many TRBV7-9 TRBD1 TGTGCCAGCAGCTTTGGGTGGGACAGGGGCCGAGTTCCCAACACTGAAGCTTTCTTT CASSFGWDRGRVPNTEAFF
TRBJ2-5 NA TRBV7-3 NA TGTGCCAGCAGCTCTGGGGGCAGGCCACAAGAGACCCAGTACTTC CASSSGGRPQETQYF
TRBJ2-7 NA TRBV7-2 NA TGTGCCAGCAGCTTCGGGACTCTAACCTACGAGCAGTACTTC CASSFGTLTYEQYF
TRBJ2-3 NA TRBV28 TRBD2 TGTGCCAGCAGTTCGGGGACTAGCGGGGAGAGGGGAGATACGCAGTATTTT CASSSGTSGERGDTQYF
TRBJ1-5 many TRBV7-6 NA TGTGCCAGCAGCTTAATAGCAGGCCCACAGCCCCAGCATTTT CASSLIAGPQPQHF
TRBJ1-2 few TRBV12-5 NA TGTGCTAGTGGCCCGACGAGTAACTATGGCTACACCTTC CASGPTSNYGYTF
TRBJ1-2 few TRBV7-9 TRBD1 TGTGCCAGCAGCCGGACAGGGTTTATTGATGGCTACACCTTC CASSRTGFIDGYTF
TRBJ2-1 few TRBV15 TRBD2 TGTGCCACCAGCAGCGGGGGGGGGAACAATGAGCAGTTCTTC CATSSGGGNNEQFF
TRBJ2-7 few TRBV9 NA TGTGCCAGCAGCGAGAGGGGGAGGCCCGAGCAGTACTTC CASSERGRPEQYF
TRBJ2-2 NA TRBV18 NA TGTGCCAGCTCACCTCGGGACGGAGAAAAGGAGCTGTTTTTT CASSPRDGEKELFF
TRBJ2-5 many TRBV7-6 NA TGTGCCAGCAGTGGACGGGGGAAGACCCAGTACTTC CASSGRGKTQYF
TRBJ2-1 many TRBV7-8 TRBD2 TGTGCCAGCAGCTTAAGTCGGCTAGCGGGGGGGAATGAGCAGTTCTTC CASSLSRLAGGNEQFF
TRBJ2-1 NA TRBV25-1 NA TGTGCCAGCAGTGAATATTATAGCAGGGCGGGCTACAATGAGCAGTTCTTC CASSEYYSRAGYNEQFF
TRBJ1-5 many TRBV7-2 NA TGTGCCAGCAGCTTAGTAGAAACAGGGACTCAGCCCCAGCATTTT CASSLVETGTQPQHF
TRBJ2-5 many TRBV7-9 TRBD1 TGTGCCAGCAGCCCCCCGGGACAGGGGTATCAAGAGACCCAGTACTTC CASSPPGQGYQETQYF
TRBJ1-5 NA TRBV6-1 NA TGTGCCAGCAGTGAGCAGGGGATCGGCAATCAGCCCCAGCATTTT CASSEQGIGNQPQHF
TRBJ2-7 NA TRBV4-1 TRBD2 TGCGCCAGCAGCCTTCGAGGGGAGGGTATCGGAGCCGAGCAGTACTTC CASSLRGEGIGAEQYF
TRBJ2-1 few TRBV25-1 NA TGTGCCAGCAGTGGCCAGCAGAGACAGGTTAATGAGCAGTTCTTC CASSGQQRQVNEQFF
TRBJ1-1 few TRBV27 NA TGTGCCAGCAGTTTATTGGGCAGTGGCAGCGAAGCTTTCTTT CASSLLGSGSEAFF
TRBJ2-1 few TRBV7-3 NA TGTGCCAGCAGCTGGGCGCATGAGCAGTTCTTC CASSWAHEQFF
TRBJ2-5 few TRBV6-2/TRBV6-3 NA TGTGCCAGCAGCCATACGAGAGGGTTTATCCAAGAGACCCAGTACTTC CASSHTRGFIQETQYF
TRBJ2-3 many TRBV7-2 TRBD2 TGTGCCAGCAGCTCCTCGGGGGGTAGGGCAGATACGCAGTATTTT CASSSSGGRADTQYF
TRBJ1-4 few TRBV27 NA TGTGCCAGCAGTTTAACGGTGGGAGACGGGAGGGAAAAACTGTTTTTT CASSLTVGDGREKLFF
TRBJ1-1 NA TRBV4-2 TRBD1 TGTGCCAGCAGCCACCCCTCGGACAGGGCGAACACTGAAGCTTTCTTT CASSHPSDRANTEAFF
TRBJ2-5 NA TRBV28 TRBD1 TGTGCCAGCAGTTTCAGGACAGGGGCCCAAGAGACCCAGTACTTC CASSFRTGAQETQYF
TRBJ2-2 few TRBV6-2/TRBV6-3 TRBD2 TGTGCCAGCAGTCTAGGGAGGGTCACCGGGGAGCTGTTTTTT CASSLGRVTGELFF
TRBJ2-7 NA TRBV20-1 NA TGCAGCGCTAGAGATCATGCGGGGATCCTTTACGAGCAGTACTTC CSARDHAGILYEQYF
TRBJ2-2 NA TRBV10-3 TRBD1 TGTGCCATCAGTTATGGACAGGAAAACGCGAACACCGGGGAGCTGTTTTTT CAISYGQENANTGELFF
TRBJ2-1 few TRBV4-1 NA TGCGCCAGCAGCCAAGGGGCGACTTACAATGAGCAGTTCTTC CASSQGATYNEQFF
TRBJ2-1 NA TRBV27 NA TGTGCCAGCAGTTTAGCGATCGGGAATGAGCAGTTCTTC CASSLAIGNEQFF
TRBJ1-5 NA TRBV6-1 TRBD1 TGTGCCAGCAGTCAAGGACAGGGGGCGAGTCGGCTAAATCAGCCCCAGCATTTT CASSQGQGASRLNQPQHF
TRBJ1-1 NA TRBV6-5 NA TGTGCCAGCATAGGGGTTACTGAAGCTTTCTTT CASIGVTEAFF
TRBJ2-1 few TRBV4-2 TRBD2 TGTGCCAGCAGCCATCCCGGGGGGGGGCTTATGGAGCAGTTCTTC CASSHPGGGLMEQFF
TRBJ2-5 NA TRBV4-2 TRBD2 TGTGCCAGCAGCCAAGTCGCCGCTAGCGGGGGCAGCGGGACCCAGTACTTC CASSQVAASGGSGTQYF
TRBJ2-1 NA TRBV7-3 NA TGTGCCAGCAGCTTAGTCTCTAGCTCACTCGACAATGAGCAGTTCTTC CASSLVSSSLDNEQFF
TRBJ2-1 NA TRBV7-6 NA TGTGCCAGCAGCCCCAGGGGAATTGAGCAGTTCTTC CASSPRGIEQFF
TRBJ2-1 NA TRBV9 NA TGTGCCAGCAGCCCCGTCCTAGGAGAAGAGCAGTTCTTC CASSPVLGEEQFF
TRBJ1-1 NA TRBV10-3 NA TGTGCCATCAGTGAGTCCGGCAGAACCACTGAAGCTTTCTTT CAISESGRTTEAFF
TRBJ2-3 NA TRBV27 TRBD2 TGTGCCAGCAGTTCAGCGGGGGGGCCTGTTAATACGCAGTATTTT CASSSAGGPVNTQYF
TRBJ2-1 NA TRBV12-3/TRBV12-4 NA TGTGCCAGCAGGGAAGACAAGCATGAGCAGTTCTTC CASREDKHEQFF
TRBJ2-1 many TRBV6-1 TRBD1 TGTGCCAGCAGGACGCTGGCAGGGACAGTCAATGAGCAGTTCTTC CASRTLAGTVNEQFF
TRBJ1-2 NA TRBV12-3/TRBV12-4 NA TGTGCCAGCAGTCACACCCCCTATGGCTACACCTTC CASSHTPYGYTF